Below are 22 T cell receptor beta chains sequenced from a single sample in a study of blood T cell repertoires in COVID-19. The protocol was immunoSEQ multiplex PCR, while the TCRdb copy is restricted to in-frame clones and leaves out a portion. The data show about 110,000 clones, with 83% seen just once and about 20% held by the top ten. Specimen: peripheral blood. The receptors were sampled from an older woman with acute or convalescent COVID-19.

In DNA form, the CDR3 reads TGCGCCAGCAGCCAAGGCCCGGGACTAGCGGGTGAAACCGGGGAGCTGTTTTTT. The encoded protein is CASSQGPGLAGETGELFF. The V and J genes are TRBV4-1 and TRBJ2-2; 12 bases agree with TRBD2. The CDR3 length is 18 residues. The junction had 8 bases not matched to a gene; V was cut back by 1 base and J by 5 bases. Per the germline V gene, CDR1 is MGHRA and CDR2 is YSYEKL.

The CDR3: CASTSGSSYEQYF. CDR3 in DNA: TGTGCCAGCACCTCGGGGAGCTCCTACGAGCAGTACTTC. J is TRBJ2-7 and V is TRBV28; a weak D match, TRBD2 (5 bases). V was trimmed by 7 bases and J by 0 bases, leaving 10 bases between them. The CDR3 length is 13 residues. Germline values: CDR1 MDHEN, CDR2 SYDVKM.

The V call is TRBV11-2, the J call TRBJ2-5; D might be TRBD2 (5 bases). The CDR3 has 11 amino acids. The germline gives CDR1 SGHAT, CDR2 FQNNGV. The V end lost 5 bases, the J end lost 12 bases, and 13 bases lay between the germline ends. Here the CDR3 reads CASSATTGKYF. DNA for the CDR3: TGTGCCAGCAGCGCTACTACGGGGAAGTACTTC.

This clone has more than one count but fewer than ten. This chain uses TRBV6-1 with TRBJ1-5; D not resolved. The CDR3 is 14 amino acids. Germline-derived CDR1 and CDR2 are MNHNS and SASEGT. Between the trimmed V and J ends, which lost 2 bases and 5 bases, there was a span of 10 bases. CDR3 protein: CASSELDGDQPQHF. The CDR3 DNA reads TGTGCCAGCAGTGAATTGGACGGGGATCAGCCCCAGCATTTT.

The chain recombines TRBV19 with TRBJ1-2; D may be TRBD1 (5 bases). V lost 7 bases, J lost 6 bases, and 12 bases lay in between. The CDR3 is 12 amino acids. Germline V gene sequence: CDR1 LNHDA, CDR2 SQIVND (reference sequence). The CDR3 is CASNPRVHGYTF. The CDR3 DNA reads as TGTGCCAGTAACCCCAGGGTGCATGGCTACACCTTC.

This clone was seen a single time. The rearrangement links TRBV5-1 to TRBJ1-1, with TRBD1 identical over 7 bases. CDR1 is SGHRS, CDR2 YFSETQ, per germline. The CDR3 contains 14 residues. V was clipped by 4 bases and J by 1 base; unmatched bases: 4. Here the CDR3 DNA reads TGCGCCAGCAGCCGAGGGGGCGGGAACACTGAAGCTTTCTTT. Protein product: CASSRGGGNTEAFF.

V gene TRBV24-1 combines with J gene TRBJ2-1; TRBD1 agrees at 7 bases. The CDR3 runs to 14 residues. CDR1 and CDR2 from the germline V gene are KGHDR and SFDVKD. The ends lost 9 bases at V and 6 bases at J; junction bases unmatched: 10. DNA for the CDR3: TGTGCCACCGAACAGGGGCCCCCAGGCAATGAGCAGTTCTTC. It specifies CATEQGPPGNEQFF.

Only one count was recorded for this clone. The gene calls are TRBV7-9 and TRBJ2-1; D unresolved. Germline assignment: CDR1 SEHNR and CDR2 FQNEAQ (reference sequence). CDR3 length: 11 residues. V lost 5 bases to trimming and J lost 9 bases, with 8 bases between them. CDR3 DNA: TGTGCCAGCAGCCCTCTTCGTGAGCAGTTCTTC. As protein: CASSPLREQFF.

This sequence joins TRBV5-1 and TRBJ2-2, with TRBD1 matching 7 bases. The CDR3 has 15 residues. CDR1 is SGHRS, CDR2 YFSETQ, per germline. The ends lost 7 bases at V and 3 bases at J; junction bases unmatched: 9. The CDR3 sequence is CASRYGTADTGELFF. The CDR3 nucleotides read TGCGCCAGCCGTTACGGGACAGCCGACACCGGGGAGCTGTTTTTT.

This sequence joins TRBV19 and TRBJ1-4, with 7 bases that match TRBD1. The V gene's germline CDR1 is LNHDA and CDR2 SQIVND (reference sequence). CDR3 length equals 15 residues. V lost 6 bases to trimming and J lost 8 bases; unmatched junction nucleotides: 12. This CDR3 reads CASSRLTGAGEKLFF. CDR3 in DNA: TGTGCCAGTAGCCGATTAACAGGGGCCGGGGAAAAACTGTTTTTT.

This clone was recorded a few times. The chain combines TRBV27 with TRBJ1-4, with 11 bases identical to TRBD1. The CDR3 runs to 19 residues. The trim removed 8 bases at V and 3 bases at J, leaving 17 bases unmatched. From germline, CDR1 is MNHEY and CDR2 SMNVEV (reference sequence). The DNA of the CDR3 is TGTGCCAGCGCTTTTATCTGGACAGGGGGCATTACGGCTAATGAAAAACTGTTTTTT. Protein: CASAFIWTGGITANEKLFF.

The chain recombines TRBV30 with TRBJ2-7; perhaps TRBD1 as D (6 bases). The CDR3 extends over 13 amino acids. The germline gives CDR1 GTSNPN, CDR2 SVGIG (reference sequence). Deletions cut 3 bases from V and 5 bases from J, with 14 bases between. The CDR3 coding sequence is TGTGCCTGGAGGGGTAGGGGGTGGGACGAGCAGTACTTC. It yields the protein CAWRGRGWDEQYF.

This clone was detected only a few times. DNA for the CDR3: TGTGCCTGTTCACAGGGGTCGAACTCTGGAAACACCATATATTTT. As protein: CACSQGSNSGNTIYF. The V and J genes are TRBV19 and TRBJ1-3; 7 bases line up with TRBD1. This CDR3 has 15 residues. Germline V gene lookup returns CDR1 LNHDA and CDR2 SQIVND (reference sequence). V trimming: 11 bases; J trimming: 0 bases; junction bases outside the gene matches: 10. Based on the CDR3 plus reference TRBV19 and TRBJ1-3, the full variable domain is DGGITQSPKYLFRKEGQNVTLSCEQNLNHDAMYWYRQDPGQGLRLIYYSQIVNDFQKGDIAEGYSVSREKKESFPLTVTSAQKNPTAFYLCACSQGSNSGNTIYFGEGSWLTVV.

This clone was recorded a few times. The CDR3 DNA follows: TGTGCCAGCAGCTCTGACAGATCCAGCGATACGCAGTATTTT. Encoded protein: CASSSDRSSDTQYF. The chain is built from TRBV11-3 and TRBJ2-3; D is perhaps TRBD1 (5 bases). The V gene's germline CDR1 is SGHNT and CDR2 YENEEA. Trimming shortened V by 4 bases and J by 6 bases, and 14 bases separated the two germline ends. The CDR3 covers 14 residues. Drawing the rest from reference TRBV11-3 and TRBJ2-3, the complete variable domain is EAGVVQSPRYKIIEKKQPVAFWCNPISGHNTLYWYLQNLGQGPELLIRYENEEAVDDSQLPKDRFSAERLKGVDSTLKIQPAELGDSAVYLCASSSDRSSDTQYFGPGTRLTVL.

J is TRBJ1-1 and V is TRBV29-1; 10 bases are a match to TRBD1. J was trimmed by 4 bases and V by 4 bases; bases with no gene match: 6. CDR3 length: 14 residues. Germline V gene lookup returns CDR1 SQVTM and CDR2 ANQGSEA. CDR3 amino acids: CSVVGGQGSTEAFF. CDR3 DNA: TGCAGCGTTGTGGGGGGACAGGGGAGCACTGAAGCTTTCTTT. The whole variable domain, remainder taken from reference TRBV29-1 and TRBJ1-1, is SAVISQKPSRDICQRGTSLTIQCQVDSQVTMMFWYRQQPGQSLTLIATANQGSEATYESGFVIDKFPISRPNLTFSTLTVSNMSPEDSSIYLCSVVGGQGSTEAFFGQGTRLTVV.

The CDR3 DNA follows: TGTGCCAGCAGCTCCTCTAGCGCGAGCTTGAACACTGAAGCTTTCTTT. Its translation is CASSSSSASLNTEAFF. This rearrangement joins TRBV5-4 to TRBJ1-1; D is unclear. V lost 3 bases and J lost 0, with 15 bases in between. The CDR3 runs to 16 residues. CDR1 and CDR2 (germline): SGHNT, YYREEE (reference sequence).

CDR3 nucleotides: TGTGCCAGCTCATCCCGCGGACCCAGGGAAGGGGAGCTGTTTTTT. Translating gives CASSSRGPREGELFF. V is TRBV18 and J is TRBJ2-2, with D perhaps matching TRBD1 (5 bases). V dropped 5 bases and J dropped 8 bases, with 18 bases sitting between them. Germline V gene lookup returns CDR1 KGHSH and CDR2 LQKENI. The CDR3 sequence is 15 residues long. Full variable domain (rest looked up from reference TRBV18 and TRBJ2-2): NAGVMQNPRHLVRRRGQEARLRCSPMKGHSHVYWYRQLPEEGLKFMVYLQKENIIDESGMPKERFSAEFPKEGPSILRIQQVVRGDSAAYFCASSSRGPREGELFFGEGSRLTVL.

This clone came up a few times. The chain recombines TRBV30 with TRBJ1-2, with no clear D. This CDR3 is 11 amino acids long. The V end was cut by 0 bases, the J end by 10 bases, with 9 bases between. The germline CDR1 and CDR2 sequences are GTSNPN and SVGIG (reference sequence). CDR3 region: CAWSVGLTYTF. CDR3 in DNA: TGTGCCTGGAGTGTCGGTCTTACCTACACCTTC.

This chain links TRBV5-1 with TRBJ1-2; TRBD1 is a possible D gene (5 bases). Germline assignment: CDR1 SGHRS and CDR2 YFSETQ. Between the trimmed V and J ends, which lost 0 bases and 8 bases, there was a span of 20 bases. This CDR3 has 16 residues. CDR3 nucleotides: TGCGCCAGCAGCTTGGATGGGTTGGCGGGGGGAAAAGGCTACACCTTC. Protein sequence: CASSLDGLAGGKGYTF.

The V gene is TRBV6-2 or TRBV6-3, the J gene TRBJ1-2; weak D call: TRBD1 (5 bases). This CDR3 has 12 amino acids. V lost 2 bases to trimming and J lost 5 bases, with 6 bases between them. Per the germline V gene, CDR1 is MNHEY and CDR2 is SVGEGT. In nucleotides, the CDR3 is TGTGCCAGCAGTTACCAGGGTTATGGCTACACCTTC. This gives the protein CASSYQGYGYTF.

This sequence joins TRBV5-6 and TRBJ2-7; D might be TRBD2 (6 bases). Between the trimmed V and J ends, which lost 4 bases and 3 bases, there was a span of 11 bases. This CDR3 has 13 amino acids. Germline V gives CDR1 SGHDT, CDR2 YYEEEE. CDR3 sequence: CASSATSFYEQYF. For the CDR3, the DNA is TGTGCCAGCAGCGCAACTAGCTTCTACGAGCAGTACTTC.

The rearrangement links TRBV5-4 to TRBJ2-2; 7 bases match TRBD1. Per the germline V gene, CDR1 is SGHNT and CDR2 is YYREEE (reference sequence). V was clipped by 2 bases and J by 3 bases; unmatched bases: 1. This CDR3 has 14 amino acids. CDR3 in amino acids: CASSLQGYTGELFF. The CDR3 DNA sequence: TGTGCCAGCAGCTTACAGGGGTACACCGGGGAGCTGTTTTTT. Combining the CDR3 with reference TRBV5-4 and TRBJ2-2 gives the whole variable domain ETGVTQSPTHLIKTRGQQVTLRCSSQSGHNTVSWYQQALGQGPQFIFQYYREEENGRGNFPPRFSGLQFPNYSSELNVNALELDDSALYLCASSLQGYTGELFFGEGSRLTVL.